A selection of T cell receptor beta chains follows, all from one sample in a study of blood T cells in healthy people across ages. TCRdb redid the calling of the 5' RACE reads with MiXCR, one entry per CDR3 protein. The sample consists of about a million distinct CDR3 sequences, roughly 51% of them appearing once. Sequences were obtained from blood. The receptors originated from an older woman in good health. The conserved cysteine and the conserved F or W are not part of the CDR3 here. A D gene is named only where the DNA matches it firmly.

len	d_gene	v_gene	j_gene	CDR3aa
16	-	TRBV11-2	TRBJ2-7	ASSLVGAGGLSSYEQY
13	-	TRBV4-2	TRBJ2-7	ASSQDMRVTYEQY
10	-	TRBV28	TRBJ2-3	ASEGVSDTQY
8	-	TRBV24-1	-	ATHEETQY
13	TRBD2	TRBV7-8	TRBJ2-7	ASSSLTSGRYEQY
13	-	TRBV29-1	TRBJ2-1	SAREGPAGHNEQF
11	TRBD2	TRBV20-1	TRBJ2-3	SARGLESDTQY
12	-	TRBV28	TRBJ2-7	ASLKQGSTYEQY
13	TRBD2	TRBV7-2	TRBJ2-7	ASSPKRGASYEQY
11	TRBD1	TRBV6-2/TRBV6-3	TRBJ1-5	ASSYNRGQPQH
13	-	TRBV6-6	TRBJ2-4	ASSPSDSRENIQY
10	-	TRBV4-3	TRBJ2-2	ASSPHIGELF
12	-	TRBV15	TRBJ2-5	ATSSMLRGETQY
11	-	TRBV6-6	TRBJ1-4	ASRPRNNEKLF
15	TRBD2	TRBV7-2	TRBJ2-5	ASSTVLGDYAQETQY
12	-	TRBV7-2	TRBJ1-5	ASSSPGGGKPQH
15	-	TRBV4-1	TRBJ2-6	ASSQDQPSGGANVLT
10	-	TRBV12-3/TRBV12-4	TRBJ2-3	ASSWQGDTQY
13	TRBD2	TRBV20-1	TRBJ2-1	SARAREGQYNEQF
12	-	TRBV28	TRBJ2-1	ASSLRIASGEQF
12	-	TRBV11-2	TRBJ2-3	AGSLDRHTDTQY
14	TRBD1	TRBV9	TRBJ2-1	ASSAGSPQGVFEQF
14	TRBD2	TRBV3-1	-	ASSGRGGSSYNEQY
13	-	TRBV20-1	TRBJ2-4	SARLQGDSKNIQY
9	TRBD1	TRBV20-1	-	SGKGGEKQY
14	-	TRBV4-2	TRBJ1-5	ASSLLDYRDRQPQH
13	-	TRBV3-1	TRBJ2-1	ASSQEIDSYNEQF
11	TRBD1	TRBV20-1	TRBJ1-6	SAWTGGNSPLH
12	TRBD1	TRBV2	TRBJ2-5	ASGLQGSGETQY
14	TRBD2	TRBV4-3	TRBJ2-1	ASSQVAGGTYNEQF
16	-	TRBV28	TRBJ2-6	ASRKPGLNQSGANVLT